This T cell receptor (beta chain) was identified during a study of T cells in Graves' hyperthyroidism and ophthalmopathy. There were TCR beta CDR3 regions amplified from RNA transcripts. First-round RT-PCR of the TCR CDR3 relied on the HTBI primer set. TCRdb ran MiXCR on the multiplex PCR reads and lists one entry per CDR3 protein. The sample consists of roughly 600,000 distinct CDR3 sequences, 13% to 15% of them appearing once. The receptor was derived from a woman in her 50s with Graves' ophthalmopathy. Sequenced material: blood.

CDR3 nucleotide sequence: TGTGCCAGCAGCGCTGACACTTTCACTGAAGCTTTCTTT. This codes for CASSADTFTEAFF. The V and J genes are TRBV6-1 and TRBJ1-1, with D unresolved. CDR1 and CDR2 from the germline V gene are MNHNS and SASEGT. The CDR3 consists of 13 residues. V was trimmed by 6 bases and J by 4 bases, leaving 12 bases between them.